What follows is one TCR beta chain and its context. Its antigen is not identified. Germline V gives CDR1 SEHNR, CDR2 FQNEAQ (reference sequence). The V gene lost 7 bases and the J gene lost 7 bases, with 10 bases spanning the gap. The CDR3 runs to 11 residues. This sample stems from a study of cytomegalovirus exposure and HLA in healthy donors. The PCR contained 60 Vbeta and 13 Jbeta primers. Data came from immunoSEQ multiplex PCR; TCRdb stores just in-frame clones and leaves some out. This table has more than 95,000 clones, about 74% appearing once. Findings and caveats of the study: Some V segments could not be told apart, so they were left out, TRBV6-2 and TRBV6-3 among them.

The sequence was obtained from a woman in her fifties or sixties in good health and CMV-seropositive. Sequences were obtained from PBMCs. The J gene is TRBJ1-1, the V gene TRBV7-9; maybe TRBD1 (5 bases). The chain's CDR3 is CASIGHLEAFF. For the CDR3, the DNA is TGTGCCAGCATCGGACATCTTGAAGCTTTCTTT.